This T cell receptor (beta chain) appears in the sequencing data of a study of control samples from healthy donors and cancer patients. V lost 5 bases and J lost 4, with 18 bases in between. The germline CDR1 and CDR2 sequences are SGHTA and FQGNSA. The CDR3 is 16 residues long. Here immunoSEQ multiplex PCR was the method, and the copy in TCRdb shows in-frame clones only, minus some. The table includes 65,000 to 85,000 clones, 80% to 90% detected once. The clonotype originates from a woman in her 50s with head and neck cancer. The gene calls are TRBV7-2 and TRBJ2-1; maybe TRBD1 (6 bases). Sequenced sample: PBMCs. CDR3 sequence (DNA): TGTGCCAGCAGCGACATCGGGACATACGGTTACAATGAGCAGTTCTTC. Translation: CASSDIGTYGYNEQFF.